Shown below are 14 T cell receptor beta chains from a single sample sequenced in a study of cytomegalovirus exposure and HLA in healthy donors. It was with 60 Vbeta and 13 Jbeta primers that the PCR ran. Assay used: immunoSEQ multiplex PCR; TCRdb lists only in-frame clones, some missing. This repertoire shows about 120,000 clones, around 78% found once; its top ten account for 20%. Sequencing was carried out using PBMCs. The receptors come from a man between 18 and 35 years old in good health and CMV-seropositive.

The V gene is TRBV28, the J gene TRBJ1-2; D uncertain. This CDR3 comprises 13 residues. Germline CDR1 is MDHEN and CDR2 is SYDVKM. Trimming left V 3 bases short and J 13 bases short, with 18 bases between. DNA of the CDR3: TGTGCCAGCAGTTTCTTCTCACGTCCCGGCGGCACCTTC. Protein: CASSFFSRPGGTF.

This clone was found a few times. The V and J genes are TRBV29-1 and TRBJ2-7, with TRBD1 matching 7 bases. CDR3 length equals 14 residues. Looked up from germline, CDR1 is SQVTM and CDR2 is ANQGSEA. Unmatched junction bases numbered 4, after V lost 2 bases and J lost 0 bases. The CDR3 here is CSVETGQSSYEQYF. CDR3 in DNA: TGCAGCGTTGAAACGGGACAGAGCTCCTACGAGCAGTACTTC.

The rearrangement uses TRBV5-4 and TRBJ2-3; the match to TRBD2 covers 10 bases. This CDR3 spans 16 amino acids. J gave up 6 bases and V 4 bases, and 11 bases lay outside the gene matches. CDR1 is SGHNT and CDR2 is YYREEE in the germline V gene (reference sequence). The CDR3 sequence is CASSATSGSPVDTQYF. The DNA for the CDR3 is TGTGCCAGCAGCGCGACTAGCGGGTCCCCGGTGGATACGCAGTATTTT.

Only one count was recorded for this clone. DNA of the CDR3: TGCAGCGTTGAAGATTCTCCCCAGGGGGCGGGCACTGAAGCTTTCTTT. It specifies CSVEDSPQGAGTEAFF. The rearrangement uses TRBV29-1 and TRBJ1-1, with 8 bases identical to TRBD1. The germline gives CDR1 SQVTM, CDR2 ANQGSEA. The length of the CDR3 is 16 residues. Trimming removed 0 bases from V and 4 bases from J; junction bases left unmatched: 10.

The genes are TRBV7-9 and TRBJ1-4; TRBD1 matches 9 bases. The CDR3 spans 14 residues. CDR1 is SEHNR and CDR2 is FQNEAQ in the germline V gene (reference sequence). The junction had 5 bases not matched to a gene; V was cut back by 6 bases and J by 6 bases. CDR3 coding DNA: TGTGCCAGCAGTGGGACAGGGATAGATGAAAAACTGTTTTTT. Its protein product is CASSGTGIDEKLFF. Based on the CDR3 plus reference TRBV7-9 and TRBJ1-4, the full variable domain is DTGVSQNPRHKITKRGQNVTFRCDPISEHNRLYWYRQTLGQGPEFLTYFQNEAQLEKSRLLSDRFSAERPKGSFSTLEIQRTEQGDSAMYLCASSGTGIDEKLFFGSGTQLSVL.

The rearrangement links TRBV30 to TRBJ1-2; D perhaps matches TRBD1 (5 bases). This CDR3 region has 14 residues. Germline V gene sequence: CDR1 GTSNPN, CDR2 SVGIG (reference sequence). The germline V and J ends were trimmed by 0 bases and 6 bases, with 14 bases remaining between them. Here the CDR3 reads CAWSVSTAFHGYTF. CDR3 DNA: TGTGCCTGGAGTGTATCGACAGCTTTTCATGGCTACACCTTC.

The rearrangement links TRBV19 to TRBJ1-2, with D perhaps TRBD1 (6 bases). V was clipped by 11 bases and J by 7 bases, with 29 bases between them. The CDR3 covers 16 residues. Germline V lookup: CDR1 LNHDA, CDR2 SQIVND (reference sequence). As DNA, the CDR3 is TGTGCCCCAGTGGGGAGACACAGGGTCAATTTTGGTGGCTACACCTTC. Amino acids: CAPVGRHRVNFGGYTF.

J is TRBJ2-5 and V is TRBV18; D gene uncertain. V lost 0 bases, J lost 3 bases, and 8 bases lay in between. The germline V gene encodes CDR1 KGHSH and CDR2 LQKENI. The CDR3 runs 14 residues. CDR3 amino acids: CASSPPSTEETQYF. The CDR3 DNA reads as TGTGCCAGCTCACCACCGAGCACAGAAGAGACCCAGTACTTC.

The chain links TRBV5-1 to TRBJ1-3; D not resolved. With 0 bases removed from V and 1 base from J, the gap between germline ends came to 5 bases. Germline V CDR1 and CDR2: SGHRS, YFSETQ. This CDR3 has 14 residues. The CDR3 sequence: CASSLAGSGNTIYF. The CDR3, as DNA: TGCGCCAGCAGCTTGGCGGGTTCTGGAAACACCATATATTTT.

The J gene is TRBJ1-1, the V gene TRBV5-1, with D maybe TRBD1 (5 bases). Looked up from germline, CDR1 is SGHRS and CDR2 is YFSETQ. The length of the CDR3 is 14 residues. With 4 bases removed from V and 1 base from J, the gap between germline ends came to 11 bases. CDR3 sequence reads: CASSLQTENTEAFF. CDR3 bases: TGCGCCAGCAGCCTACAGACAGAGAACACTGAAGCTTTCTTT.

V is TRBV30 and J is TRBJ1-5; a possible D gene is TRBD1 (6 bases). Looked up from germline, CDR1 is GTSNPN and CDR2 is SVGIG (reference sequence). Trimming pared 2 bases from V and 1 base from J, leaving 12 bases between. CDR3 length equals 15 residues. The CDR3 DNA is TGTGCCTGGAGTCAGGGGCCGTTAAGCAATCAGCCCCAGCATTTT. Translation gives CAWSQGPLSNQPQHF.

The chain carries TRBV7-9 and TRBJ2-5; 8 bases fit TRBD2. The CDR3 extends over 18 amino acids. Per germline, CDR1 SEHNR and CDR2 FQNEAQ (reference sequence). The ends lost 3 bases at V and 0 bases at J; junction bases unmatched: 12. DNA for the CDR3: TGTGCCAGCAGCTTCAGACCCGCGGGGGGCCTGGACCAAGAGACCCAGTACTTC. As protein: CASSFRPAGGLDQETQYF. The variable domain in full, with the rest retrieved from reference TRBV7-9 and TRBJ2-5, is DTGVSQNPRHKITKRGQNVTFRCDPISEHNRLYWYRQTLGQGPEFLTYFQNEAQLEKSRLLSDRFSAERPKGSFSTLEIQRTEQGDSAMYLCASSFRPAGGLDQETQYFGPGTRLLVL.

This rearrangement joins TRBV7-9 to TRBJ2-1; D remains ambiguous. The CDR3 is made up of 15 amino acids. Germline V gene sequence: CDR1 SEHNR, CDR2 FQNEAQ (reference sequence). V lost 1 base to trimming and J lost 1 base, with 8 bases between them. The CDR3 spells CASSLGSSSYNEQFF. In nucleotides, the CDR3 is TGTGCCAGCAGCTTAGGTTCCAGTTCCTACAATGAGCAGTTCTTC.

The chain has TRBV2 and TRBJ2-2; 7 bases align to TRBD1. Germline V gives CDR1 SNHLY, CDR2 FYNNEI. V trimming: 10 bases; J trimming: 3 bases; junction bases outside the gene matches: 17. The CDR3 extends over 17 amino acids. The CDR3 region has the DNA TGTGCCATCCCAAATTTTGACAGGGAAGGTGACACCGGGGAGCTGTTTTTT. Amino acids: CAIPNFDREGDTGELFF.